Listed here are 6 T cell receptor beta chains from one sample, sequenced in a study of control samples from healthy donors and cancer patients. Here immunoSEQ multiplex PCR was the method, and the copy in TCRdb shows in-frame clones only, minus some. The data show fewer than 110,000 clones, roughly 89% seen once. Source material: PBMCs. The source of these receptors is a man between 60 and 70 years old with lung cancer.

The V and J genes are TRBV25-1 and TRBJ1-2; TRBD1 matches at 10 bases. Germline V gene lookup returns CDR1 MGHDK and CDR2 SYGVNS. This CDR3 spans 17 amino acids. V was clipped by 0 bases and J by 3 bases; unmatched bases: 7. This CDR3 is CASSEYLTGGADYGYTF. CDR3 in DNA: TGTGCCAGCAGTGAATACCTGACAGGGGGCGCCGACTATGGCTACACCTTC.

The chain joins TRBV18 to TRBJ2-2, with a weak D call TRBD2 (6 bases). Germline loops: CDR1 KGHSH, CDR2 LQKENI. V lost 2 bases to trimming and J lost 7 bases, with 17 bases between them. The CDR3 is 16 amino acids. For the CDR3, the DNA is TGTGCCAGCTCACCAGGGACTCCTGGGCTTATCGGGGAGCTGTTTTTT. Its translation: CASSPGTPGLIGELFF.

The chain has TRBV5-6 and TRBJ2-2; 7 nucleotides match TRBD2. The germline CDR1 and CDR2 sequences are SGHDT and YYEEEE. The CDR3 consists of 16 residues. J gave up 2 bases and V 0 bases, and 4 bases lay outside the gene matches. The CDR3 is CASSLAPGGNTGELFF. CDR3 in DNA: TGTGCCAGCAGCTTGGCTCCGGGGGGAAACACCGGGGAGCTGTTTTTT.

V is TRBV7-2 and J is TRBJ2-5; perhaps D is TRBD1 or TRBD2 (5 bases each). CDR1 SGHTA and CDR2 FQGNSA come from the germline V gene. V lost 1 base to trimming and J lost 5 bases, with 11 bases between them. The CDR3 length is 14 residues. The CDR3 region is CASSLGGSLETQYF. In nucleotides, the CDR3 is TGTGCCAGCAGCTTAGGGGGGTCCCTTGAGACCCAGTACTTC.

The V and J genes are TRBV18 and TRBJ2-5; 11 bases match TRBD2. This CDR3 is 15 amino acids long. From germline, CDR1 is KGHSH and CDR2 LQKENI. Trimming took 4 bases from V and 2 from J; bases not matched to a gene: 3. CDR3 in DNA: TGTGCCAGCTCACGTGGGACTAGCGGACAAGAGACCCAGTACTTC. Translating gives CASSRGTSGQETQYF.

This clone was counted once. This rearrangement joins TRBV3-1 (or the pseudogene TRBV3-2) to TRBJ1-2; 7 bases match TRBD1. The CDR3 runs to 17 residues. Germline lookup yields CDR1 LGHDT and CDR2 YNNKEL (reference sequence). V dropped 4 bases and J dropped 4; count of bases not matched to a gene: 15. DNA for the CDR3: TGTGCCAGCAGCCTCAACCCGACAGGGTCGAGGGGCTATGGCTACACCTTC. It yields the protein CASSLNPTGSRGYGYTF.